Included here is one T cell receptor (beta chain) sequence, with context. Its antigen is as yet unknown. V lost 0 bases to trimming and J lost 2 bases, with 14 bases between them. The CDR3 consists of 17 residues. Germline CDR1 is SNHLY and CDR2 is FYNNEI. Treatment described: roughly 11-day PBMC culture with coronavirus spike peptide pools or control peptides (ViraFEST assay). The data were obtained in a study of vaccination and CD4 T cells after COVID-19. Sequencing of the DNA from cultured CD4+ T cells was carried out with the Oncomine TCR Beta short-read assay. In this case, cultured CD4+ T cells provided the extracted genomic DNA. TCRdb re-called the PCR reads with MiXCR, one entry per CDR3 protein. The sample yields under 15,000 distinct CDR3 sequences, about 31% seen once.

Sequenced input: cultured CD4+ T cells from blood. This receptor was obtained from a human donor with COVID-19. The chain recombines TRBV2 with TRBJ1-5; D possibly corresponds to TRBD1 (5 bases). The CDR3 sequence is CASSEARGAGRNQPQHF. In nucleotides, the CDR3 is TGTGCCAGCAGTGAAGCGAGGGGAGCCGGGCGCAATCAGCCCCAGCATTTT.